Listed below are T cell receptor beta chains from one sample, sequenced in a study of OX40 agonist ivuxolimab in advanced cancers. TCRdb's copy holds only in-frame clones and misses some; the assay was immunoSEQ multiplex PCR. The sample lists around 74,000 clones, 85% occurring once. The specimen comprised CD4+ or CD8+ T cells sorted from blood, sampled in a trial of the OX40 agonist ivuxolimab. Receptors were obtained from an adult with an advanced solid tumor such as melanoma, head and neck, liver or kidney cancer. Each CDR3 is given with its conserved first and last residue. A D gene is named only where the DNA matches it firmly. A clone size is listed for some rows: how often the clone was seen (once, few, many), or a class if it is expanded.

DNA	CDR3	D	V	J	size
TGTGCCAGCAGTGAGGGATACGAGCAGTACTTC	CASSEGYEQYF	NA	TRBV6-1	TRBJ2-7	NA
TGTGCCAGCAGCTTAGAAGAGACAGGGGGTTATGGCTACACCTTC	CASSLEETGGYGYTF	TRBD1	TRBV7-6	TRBJ1-2	NA
TGTGCCAGCAGTGTAGGAGAAGAGACCCAGTACTTC	CASSVGEETQYF	NA	TRBV2	TRBJ2-5	NA
TGTGCCAGCAGTTATCGGGACAGGGCCTACGAGCAGTACTTC	CASSYRDRAYEQYF	TRBD1	TRBV6-6	TRBJ2-7	NA
TGTGCCAGCAGCCCACAGGGGGGCCCTGCTGAAACGCAGTATTTT	CASSPQGGPAETQYF	TRBD1	TRBV7-2	TRBJ2-3	NA
TGTGCCAGCAGCTCGGGACCCCAACCAGATACGCAGTATTTT	CASSSGPQPDTQYF	NA	TRBV7-3	TRBJ2-3	NA
TGTGCCAGCAGTGCCTGGAACGAGCAGTACTTC	CASSAWNEQYF	NA	TRBV5-6	TRBJ2-7	NA
TGTGCCAGCAGCTTAGGGTGGGCCCCCGATTCACCCCTCCACTTT	CASSLGWAPDSPLHF	NA	TRBV7-8	TRBJ1-6	NA
TGTGCCAGCAGCCGGACTAGCGGGGACACAGATACGCAGTATTTT	CASSRTSGDTDTQYF	TRBD2	TRBV5-6	TRBJ2-3	NA
TGTGCCAGCAGTTTATCCGATGCGGGAAACATTCAGTACTTC	CASSLSDAGNIQYF	NA	TRBV6-5	TRBJ2-4	NA
TGTGCCAGCGGGTCTGGGGGGTATGGCTACACCTTC	CASGSGGYGYTF	NA	TRBV7-9	TRBJ1-2	NA
TGCAGCGTTCCGACGACTAGCGGGGGGGCTCCAGATACGCAGTATTTT	CSVPTTSGGAPDTQYF	TRBD2	TRBV29-1	TRBJ2-3	NA
TGTGCCAGCAGCTTAACTCGGGACAGGGAAAACATTCAGTACTTC	CASSLTRDRENIQYF	TRBD1	TRBV7-2	TRBJ2-4	NA
TGTGCCATCAGTGAGTCGTTGAGACAGGGATACCACGAGCAGTACTTC	CAISESLRQGYHEQYF	TRBD1	TRBV10-3	TRBJ2-7	NA
TGTGCCAGCAGCTTGGCGGGGCGCGGTGAGAATGAGCAGTTCTTC	CASSLAGRGENEQFF	NA	TRBV7-2	TRBJ2-1	NA
TGCGCCAGCAGCGGGAGGTCAGGGAGGGGAGAGCAGTACTTC	CASSGRSGRGEQYF	TRBD2	TRBV5-1	TRBJ2-7	NA
TGTGCCAGCAGTGAGAGTACGGACTATGGCTACACCTTC	CASSESTDYGYTF	NA	TRBV6-1	TRBJ1-2	NA
TGTGCCAGCAGTGAACAGGAGATGGGTTCACCCCTCCACTTT	CASSEQEMGSPLHF	NA	TRBV2	TRBJ1-6	few
TGTGCCAGCGAAGCGCAGGCCGGAGAGCAGTACTTC	CASEAQAGEQYF	NA	TRBV6-6	TRBJ2-7	NA
TGTGCCAGTACCGGACTAGCGGGGGGGCTTACAGATACGCAGTATTTT	CASTGLAGGLTDTQYF	TRBD2	TRBV7-9	TRBJ2-3	NA
TGTGCCAGCAGCAAGACAGAGGGCTCCTACAATGAGCAGTTCTTC	CASSKTEGSYNEQFF	NA	TRBV6-5	TRBJ2-1	NA
TGTGCCAGCAGTTGGGGGGGCCCCACCTATGGCTACACCTTC	CASSWGGPTYGYTF	NA	TRBV6-5	TRBJ1-2	NA
TGCGCCAGCAGCTTACAAGGGCCCTCCTACGAGCAGTACTTC	CASSLQGPSYEQYF	NA	TRBV5-1	TRBJ2-7	NA
TGTGCCTGGAGTGGAGGGCCTGATGGCTACACCTTC	CAWSGGPDGYTF	NA	TRBV30	TRBJ1-2	NA
TGTGCCAGCAGTTACCCCGGGACAGGCCTTCTCTTC	CASSYPGTGLLF	TRBD1	TRBV6-5	TRBJ2-1	NA
TGCGCCAGCACTAGCGGGGGAGGGAGCTCCTACAATGAGCAGTTCTTC	CASTSGGGSSYNEQFF	TRBD2	TRBV5-1	TRBJ2-1	NA
TGCGCCAGCAGCTTGGGCTCTAGCTCTAGCGGGAGGGAGACCCAGTACTTC	CASSLGSSSSGRETQYF	TRBD2	TRBV5-1	TRBJ2-5	NA
TGTGCCAGCAGTAGAGGCCTGAACACTGAAGCTTTCTTT	CASSRGLNTEAFF	NA	TRBV27	TRBJ1-1	NA
TGTGCCAGCAGCGCCGAGTATGGCGTGTCCATATATTTT	CASSAEYGVSIYF	NA	TRBV5-5	TRBJ1-3	NA
TGCGCCAGCAGCCCACAGTATGGCCGCTCTGGAAACACCATATATTTT	CASSPQYGRSGNTIYF	NA	TRBV4-1	TRBJ1-3	NA
TGTGCCAGCAGCGCCCCCTACGGACTAGCGGGGGATGAGACCCAGTACTTC	CASSAPYGLAGDETQYF	TRBD2	TRBV25-1	TRBJ2-5	NA
TGTGCCAGCTCACCAACAACCGGGGAGGGTAGCAATCAGCCCCAGCATTTT	CASSPTTGEGSNQPQHF	NA	TRBV18	TRBJ1-5	NA
TGTGCCAGCAGCTATCGGACAGGGGGCGAAAGTGAAGCTTTCTTT	CASSYRTGGESEAFF	TRBD1	TRBV5-6	TRBJ1-1	NA
TGTGCCAGCAGCTCCGGGACTAGCGGGGGGGCGGTGTTCTTC	CASSSGTSGGAVFF	TRBD2	TRBV7-9	TRBJ2-1	NA
TGTGCCAGCAGCGAACAGGGTAGAGGTGGCTACACCTTC	CASSEQGRGGYTF	NA	TRBV5-6	TRBJ1-2	NA
TGTGCCATCAGTGGGGACATGACGGGCTACACCTTC	CAISGDMTGYTF	NA	TRBV10-3	TRBJ1-2	once
TGTGCCAGCTCGGGTCAGACCTACCACGAGCAGTACTTC	CASSGQTYHEQYF	NA	TRBV2	TRBJ2-7	NA
TGTGCCTGGACTCTCCAGGGACAGGGAAAAGCTTTCTTT	CAWTLQGQGKAFF	TRBD1	TRBV30	TRBJ1-1	NA
TGTGCCAGCAGTGGAGGGGGCCCCAGGGAGACCCAGTACTTC	CASSGGGPRETQYF	NA	TRBV6-6	TRBJ2-5	NA
TGTGCCAGCAGCCCGAAGGGTAGGTGGATGAACACTGAAGCTTTCTTT	CASSPKGRWMNTEAFF	NA	TRBV27	TRBJ1-1	few
TGCGCCAGCAGCGCCCTAACGGGCCGTGGGGGCGAGCAGTACTTC	CASSALTGRGGEQYF	NA	TRBV5-1	TRBJ2-7	NA
TGTGCCAGCAGCCCAGAAATTTACAATGAGCAGTTCTTC	CASSPEIYNEQFF	NA	TRBV5-8	TRBJ2-1	NA
TGTGCCACCACCCTGAGGGGGGTTGGCAATGAGCAGTTCTTC	CATTLRGVGNEQFF	NA	TRBV5-4	TRBJ2-1	NA
TGTGCCAGCACCCAACCCCGGACCGAACGGGTTGGCTACACCTTC	CASTQPRTERVGYTF	NA	TRBV6-5	TRBJ1-2	NA
TGTGCCAGCAGTGGTCGGCAGAATAGCAATCAGCCCCAGCATTTT	CASSGRQNSNQPQHF	NA	TRBV6-1	TRBJ1-5	NA
TGTGCCAGCTCACAAGCCGACAGGGAACGAAACACCATATATTTT	CASSQADRERNTIYF	TRBD1	TRBV18	TRBJ1-3	NA
TGTGCCAGCAGCCAAGTTGAGGGGATGAGCACAGATACGCAGTATTTT	CASSQVEGMSTDTQYF	NA	TRBV4-2	TRBJ2-3	NA
TGTGCCAGCAGCTTGGGGGGGCGGAATGAAAAACTGTTTTTT	CASSLGGRNEKLFF	NA	TRBV5-4	TRBJ1-4	NA
TGTGCCAGCAGCCAGACCGGTGGCGGGGGGGACAATGAGCAGTTCTTC	CASSQTGGGGDNEQFF	TRBD2	TRBV14	TRBJ2-1	few
TGTGCCAGCAGTTCCAGCCCGAACCCTGCCTACGAGCAGTACTTC	CASSSSPNPAYEQYF	NA	TRBV27	TRBJ2-7	NA